These 28 T cell receptor beta chains were sequenced from one sample in a study of identical twins. Each CDR3 protein is one row after TCRdb ran MiXCR on the 5' RACE reads. The table has about 430,000 distinct CDR3 sequences, roughly 20% seen once; the top ten hold roughly an eighth. The specimen was naive T cells sorted from blood. These receptor sequences come from a man between 45 and 60 years old in good health.

CDR3 sequence reads: CSPQQRGGSNQPQHF. The CDR3 region has the DNA TGCAGTCCCCAACAGAGGGGGGGTAGCAATCAGCCCCAGCATTTT. The rearrangement joins TRBV20-1 to TRBJ1-5; the D gene is possibly TRBD1 (6 bases). The CDR3 has 15 amino acids. Germline assignment: CDR1 DFQATT and CDR2 SNEGSKA (reference sequence). The V end was cut by 8 bases, the J end by 0 bases, with 17 bases between.

The chain uses TRBV4-1 and TRBJ2-3, with unresolved D. This CDR3 contains 14 residues. The germline gives CDR1 MGHRA, CDR2 YSYEKL. The ends were cut back, 1 base at V and 3 bases at J, with 8 bases in the middle. The CDR3 sequence is CASSQGVGTDTQYF. For the CDR3, the DNA is TGCGCCAGCAGCCAAGGCGTGGGGACAGATACGCAGTATTTT.

This clonotype was seen a handful of times. The chain joins TRBV7-9 to TRBJ2-7; no clear D gene. The V gene lost 5 bases and the J gene lost 2 bases, with 16 bases spanning the gap. Germline CDR1 reads SEHNR; CDR2 reads FQNEAQ (reference sequence). The CDR3 covers 15 residues. In DNA form, the CDR3 reads TGTGCCAGCAGCCAAGAAAACAGACGGGCCTACGAGCAGTACTTC. Residues: CASSQENRRAYEQYF. The complete variable domain, with remaining parts taken from reference TRBV7-9 and TRBJ2-7, reads DTGVSQNPRHKITKRGQNVTFRCDPISEHNRLYWYRQTLGQGPEFLTYFQNEAQLEKSRLLSDRFSAERPKGSFSTLEIQRTEQGDSAMYLCASSQENRRAYEQYFGPGTRLTVT.

The chain employs TRBV11-1 and TRBJ2-5, with TRBD2 matching 13 bases. CDR3 size: 18 residues. Looked up from germline, CDR1 is SGHAT and CDR2 is FQDESV (reference sequence). Trimming removed 5 bases from V and 2 bases from J; junction bases left unmatched: 11. In DNA form, the CDR3 reads TGTGCCAGCAGCCCAGATCCGGGACTAGCGGGACCGCAAGAGACCCAGTACTTC. It yields the protein CASSPDPGLAGPQETQYF.

This clonotype has more than one count but fewer than ten. The chain employs TRBV12-3 or TRBV12-4 and TRBJ2-7, with 7 bases lining up with TRBD2. This CDR3 spans 14 amino acids. J gave up 3 bases and V 6 bases, and 8 bases lay outside the gene matches. The CDR3 reads CASRLSSGGYEQYF. DNA for the CDR3: TGTGCCAGCAGACTTTCTAGCGGAGGCTACGAGCAGTACTTC.

This clonotype appeared a few times. The chain employs TRBV20-1 and TRBJ1-1; 8 bases map to TRBD1. The CDR3 spans 14 residues. Germline trimming cut 2 bases from V and 1 base from J; bases unmatched to any gene: 3. Germline CDR1 is DFQATT and CDR2 is SNEGSKA (reference sequence). The CDR3 bases are TGCAGTGCTAGACGGACAGGGTGGAACACTGAAGCTTTCTTT. It translates to CSARRTGWNTEAFF.

There are many counts of this clonotype. The V and J genes are TRBV6-1 and TRBJ2-3, with D possibly matching TRBD2 (6 bases). Germline CDR1 MNHNS, CDR2 SASEGT. Trimming pared 7 bases from V and 2 bases from J, leaving 22 bases between. The CDR3 spans 17 residues. Here the CDR3 DNA reads TGTGCCAGCAACAACCGGGAGCTTCCAAGCTTCACAGATACGCAGTATTTT. Protein: CASNNRELPSFTDTQYF.

The J gene is TRBJ2-2, the V gene TRBV6-2 or TRBV6-3, with 8 bases identical to TRBD2. Germline lookup yields CDR1 MNHEY and CDR2 SVGEGT. The CDR3 sequence is 15 residues long. Trimming removed 6 bases from V and 3 bases from J; junction bases left unmatched: 6. The CDR3 coding sequence is TGTGCCAGCAGCGTTACTAGCGGACACACCGGGGAGCTGTTTTTT. Its protein is CASSVTSGHTGELFF.

This sequence joins TRBV12-3 or TRBV12-4 and TRBJ2-1; D not resolved. The CDR3 extends over 14 amino acids. V lost 1 base and J lost 5, with 9 bases in between. CDR3 region: CASSLGSQNNEQFF. The CDR3 coding sequence is TGTGCCAGCAGTTTAGGTAGCCAGAACAATGAGCAGTTCTTC.

The chain couples TRBV25-1 to TRBJ2-7; the D is unclear. V gave up 4 bases and J gave up 3 bases, with 7 bases separating them. The CDR3 is 12 amino acids. Germline V lookup: CDR1 MGHDK, CDR2 SYGVNS. Here the CDR3 DNA reads TGTGCCAGCAGTGGCAGATACTACGAGCAGTACTTC. Its translation is CASSGRYYEQYF.

The rearrangement joins TRBV20-1 to TRBJ2-3; TRBD2 agrees at 12 bases. This CDR3 has 17 residues. Germline V CDR1 and CDR2: DFQATT, SNEGSKA (reference sequence). V lost 4 bases, J lost 3 bases, and 11 bases stayed unmatched. The CDR3 here is CSATPSGGARITDTQYF. For the CDR3, the DNA is TGCAGTGCTACGCCTAGCGGGGGGGCGAGGATAACAGATACGCAGTATTTT.

This clonotype showed up just a few times. The rearrangement uses TRBV15 and TRBJ1-2; D possibly corresponds to TRBD1 (6 bases). V gave up 0 bases and J gave up 3 bases, with 11 bases separating them. The CDR3 has 15 amino acids. The V gene's germline CDR1 is LNHNV and CDR2 YYDKDF (reference sequence). CDR3 DNA sequence: TGTGCCACCAGCAGAGATCGGGGGGCCTACTATGGCTACACCTTC. Translation: CATSRDRGAYYGYTF.

This clonotype has more than one count but fewer than ten. The chain combines TRBV27 with TRBJ2-3; D is undetermined. Trimming left V 6 bases short and J 0 bases short, with 10 bases between. The CDR3 consists of 14 residues. Germline-derived CDR1 and CDR2 are MNHEY and SMNVEV (reference sequence). The CDR3 sequence is CASRRAASTDTQYF. The CDR3 DNA follows: TGTGCCAGCAGAAGGGCTGCTAGCACAGATACGCAGTATTTT.

This clonotype has only a few counts. The chain uses TRBV10-3 and TRBJ1-6, with D perhaps matching TRBD1 (6 bases). The CDR3 totals 14 residues. Germline-derived CDR1 and CDR2 are ENHRY and SYGVKD. Trimming removed 4 bases at V and 9 bases at J, with 13 bases between. CDR3 region: CAISGYREVSPLHF. Written as DNA, the CDR3 is TGTGCCATCAGTGGATACAGGGAGGTTTCACCCCTCCACTTT.

This clonotype was seen at least ten times. The chain links TRBV5-1 to TRBJ2-7; D is possibly TRBD2 (5 bases). This CDR3 region has 19 residues. The germline V and J ends were trimmed by 3 bases and 3 bases, with 28 bases remaining between them. Germline values: CDR1 SGHRS, CDR2 YFSETQ. The CDR3 loop reads CASSSLYPPGSRPLYEQYF. The CDR3, as DNA: TGCGCCAGCAGCTCGCTGTACCCTCCGGGAAGCCGTCCCCTCTACGAGCAGTACTTC.

The gene calls are TRBV7-3 and TRBJ2-5, with 10 bases aligning to TRBD2. This CDR3 is built from 15 residues. V dropped 4 bases and J dropped 6; count of bases not matched to a gene: 8. CDR1 and CDR2 (germline): SGHTA, FQGTGA. CDR3 sequence: CASSSGLAGEQTQYF. The DNA for the CDR3 is TGTGCCAGCAGCTCCGGCCTAGCGGGAGAACAGACCCAGTACTTC.

This clonotype was observed a handful of times. This chain links TRBV7-9 with TRBJ2-2; 9 bases map to TRBD2. The junction had 6 bases not matched to a gene; V was cut back by 4 bases and J by 6 bases. This CDR3 comprises 15 residues. The germline V gene encodes CDR1 SEHNR and CDR2 FQNEAQ (reference sequence). The CDR3 region has the DNA TGTGCCAGCAGCTACCGGCTAGCGGGGCCCGGGGAGCTGTTTTTT. It yields the protein CASSYRLAGPGELFF. The variable domain in full, completed from reference TRBV7-9 and TRBJ2-2, reads DTGVSQNPRHKITKRGQNVTFRCDPISEHNRLYWYRQTLGQGPEFLTYFQNEAQLEKSRLLSDRFSAERPKGSFSTLEIQRTEQGDSAMYLCASSYRLAGPGELFFGEGSRLTVL.

The chain combines TRBV6-1 with TRBJ2-7; 9 bases fit TRBD1. V dropped 4 bases and J dropped 6; count of bases not matched to a gene: 16. Per germline, CDR1 MNHNS and CDR2 SASEGT. The CDR3 is 17 amino acids. As DNA, the CDR3 is TGTGCCAGCAGTGGTCGGAGAGCGGGACAGGGCGGCATCGAGCAGTACTTC. Amino acid sequence: CASSGRRAGQGGIEQYF.

The gene calls are TRBV28 and TRBJ2-1; D gene ambiguous. Per the germline V gene, CDR1 is MDHEN and CDR2 is SYDVKM. V dropped 7 bases and J dropped 0 bases, with 19 bases sitting between them. This CDR3 has 17 amino acids. In DNA form, the CDR3 reads TGTGCCAGCACCACACCCCACCGTCGTAGCTCCTACAATGAGCAGTTCTTC. It codes for CASTTPHRRSSYNEQFF. Full variable domain (outside the CDR3, taken from reference TRBV28 and TRBJ2-1): DVKVTQSSRYLVKRTGEKVFLECVQDMDHENMFWYRQDPGLGLRLIYFSYDVKMKEKGDIPEGYSVSREKKERFSLILESASTNQTSMYLCASTTPHRRSSYNEQFFGPGTRLTVL.

The chain links TRBV10-2 to TRBJ2-5; 8 nucleotides match TRBD2. Germline values: CDR1 WSHSY, CDR2 SAAADI. V shed 4 bases, J shed 1 base, and the junction held 5 bases outside the gene matches. The CDR3 sequence is 15 residues long. For the CDR3, the DNA is TGCGCCAGCAGTGCGACGGGGGGGATCCAAGAGACCCAGTACTTC. Encoded protein: CASSATGGIQETQYF.

This clonotype has a handful of counts. The gene calls are TRBV20-1 and TRBJ1-2; D possibly corresponds to TRBD1 (5 bases). In germline, CDR1 is DFQATT, CDR2 SNEGSKA (reference sequence). This CDR3 has 14 amino acids. V was clipped by 3 bases and J by 5 bases, with 16 bases between them. CDR3 loop: CSARRWGYEYGYTF. The CDR3 DNA sequence: TGCAGTGCTAGGAGGTGGGGCTACGAGTATGGCTACACCTTC.

This clonotype was seen a few times. This rearrangement joins TRBV20-1 to TRBJ1-2, with D unresolved. This CDR3 has 13 residues. V dropped 0 bases and J dropped 8 bases, with 13 bases sitting between them. Looked up from germline, CDR1 is DFQATT and CDR2 is SNEGSKA (reference sequence). CDR3 loop: CSARDRRDRGYTF. The CDR3 DNA follows: TGCAGTGCTAGAGATCGCCGCGATCGGGGCTACACCTTC.

The J gene is TRBJ1-6, the V gene TRBV10-2; 8 nucleotides agree with TRBD1. V trimming: 6 bases; J trimming: 8 bases; junction bases outside the gene matches: 12. Germline loops: CDR1 WSHSY, CDR2 SAAADI. CDR3 length: 16 amino acids. The CDR3 nucleotides are TGCGCCAGCAGAGTACCGGAAGGGACAGGCTATTCACCCCTCCACTTT. This encodes CASRVPEGTGYSPLHF.

This clonotype was counted a few times. The chain combines TRBV19 with TRBJ2-2; 8 positions agree with TRBD1. Germline CDR1 reads LNHDA; CDR2 reads SQIVND (reference sequence). Trimming took 5 bases from V and 7 from J; bases not matched to a gene: 9. The CDR3 totals 15 residues. Here the CDR3 reads CASSSRRGRIGELFF. Written as DNA, the CDR3 is TGTGCCAGTAGTTCTCGCAGGGGGCGGATCGGGGAGCTGTTTTTT.

This clonotype was counted ten times or more. The chain joins TRBV25-1 to TRBJ1-1; no reliable D call. The V and J ends lost 4 bases and 3 bases respectively, with 9 bases between them. Germline V gene data show CDR1 as MGHDK and CDR2 as SYGVNS. The CDR3 covers 13 residues. Written as DNA, the CDR3 is TGTGCCAGCAGTGTTGGGGTGGACACTGAAGCTTTCTTT. This encodes CASSVGVDTEAFF.

This clonotype was found a few times. The rearrangement links TRBV4-3 to TRBJ2-7; D might be TRBD1 or TRBD2, each matching 5 bases. The CDR3 has 17 amino acids. The germline V gene has CDR1 LGHNA and CDR2 YSLEER. Trimming stripped 3 bases from V and 1 base from J, with 19 bases between. The CDR3 here is CASSQLTFRDGSYEQYF. The CDR3 DNA sequence: TGCGCCAGCAGCCAGCTAACGTTTCGGGACGGATCCTACGAGCAGTACTTC.

This clonotype was recorded many times. The rearrangement uses TRBV10-3 and TRBJ1-2, with D maybe TRBD1 (6 bases). Trimming stripped 4 bases from V and 5 bases from J, with 11 bases between. This CDR3 has 13 residues. The germline CDR1 and CDR2 sequences are ENHRY and SYGVKD. The CDR3 coding sequence is TGTGCCATCAGTGGGACAGTTAATTATGGCTACACCTTC. It encodes CAISGTVNYGYTF.

This chain connects TRBV6-1 to TRBJ2-3; D possibly matches TRBD1 or TRBD2 (5 bases each). Germline V lookup: CDR1 MNHNS, CDR2 SASEGT. Trimming pared 1 base from V and 0 bases from J, leaving 8 bases between. The CDR3 contains 15 residues. CDR3 sequence (DNA): TGTGCCAGCAGTGAAGTCGGGGCAAGCACAGATACGCAGTATTTT. Encoded protein: CASSEVGASTDTQYF.